These T cell receptor beta chains were read from a single sample in a study of blood T cells in healthy people across ages. MiXCR, run by TCRdb on the 5' RACE reads, gives a single entry per CDR3 protein. In the table there are almost 1 million distinct CDR3 sequences, roughly half of which are singletons. Input material: blood. These TCRs come from a woman aged 55 to 70 in good health. The CDR3 runs from the conserved cysteine through the conserved F or W. Fields, in order: J gene, V gene, clone size, D gene, CDR3 DNA, CDR3 protein. D genes are given only for firm matches. A row's size may be missing; if present it is once, few, many or a size class.

J: TRBJ2-4; V: TRBV6-2/TRBV6-3; size: NA; D: NA; DNA: TGTGCCAGCCGGGACTTAGCCAAAAACATTCAGTACTTC; CDR3: CASRDLAKNIQYF
J: TRBJ2-7; V: TRBV7-2; size: few; D: NA; DNA: TGTGCCAGCAGCTTAATGGACAGTTTCTACGAGCAGTACTTC; CDR3: CASSLMDSFYEQYF
J: TRBJ2-7; V: TRBV5-5; size: NA; D: NA; DNA: TGTGCCAGCAGCTTAAAACAGGGCAGCGTCATCCTTACCCCCTACGAGCAGTACTTC; CDR3: CASSLKQGSVILTPYEQYF
J: TRBJ2-5; V: TRBV20-1; size: NA; D: NA; DNA: TGCAGTGCTAGTTGGGGGGATGGACAGACCCAGTACTTC; CDR3: CSASWGDGQTQYF
J: TRBJ2-7; V: TRBV27; size: NA; D: NA; DNA: TGTGCCAGCAGTGCATTGGGGACCTACGAGCAGTACTTC; CDR3: CASSALGTYEQYF
J: TRBJ2-7; V: TRBV7-3; size: NA; D: NA; DNA: TGTGCCAGCAGCCTGGTTCGGGACCCCTCCTACGAGCAGTACTTC; CDR3: CASSLVRDPSYEQYF
J: TRBJ2-7; V: TRBV5-6; size: NA; D: NA; DNA: TGTGCCAGCAGGCTGTCTGGTAGCATGCAGTACTTC; CDR3: CASRLSGSMQYF
J: TRBJ2-7; V: TRBV3-1; size: few; D: NA; DNA: TGTGCCAGCAGCCAAGCCCCGGGTAGTACCTACGAGCAGTACTTC; CDR3: CASSQAPGSTYEQYF
J: TRBJ2-3; V: TRBV28; size: NA; D: NA; DNA: TGTGCCAGCAGTTTAGGGGACACTACAGATACGCAGTATTTT; CDR3: CASSLGDTTDTQYF
J: TRBJ2-7; V: TRBV4-2; size: NA; D: NA; DNA: TGTGCCAGCAGCCAAGACTATCTAGACTACGAGCAGTACTTC; CDR3: CASSQDYLDYEQYF
J: TRBJ1-4; V: TRBV18; size: NA; D: NA; DNA: TGTGCCAGCTCACCAACGAGGGTGGATGAAAAACTGTTTTTT; CDR3: CASSPTRVDEKLFF
J: TRBJ1-1; V: TRBV29-1; size: NA; D: NA; DNA: TGCAGCGCTCTCCAGGTTGAAGCTTTCTTT; CDR3: CSALQVEAFF
J: TRBJ2-7; V: TRBV6-1; size: NA; D: NA; DNA: TGTGCCAGCATTTCTAGACAAAACCCCTACGAGCAGTACTTC; CDR3: CASISRQNPYEQYF
J: TRBJ2-7; V: TRBV5-1; size: few; D: TRBD1; DNA: TGCGCCAGCAGCGATACCGGGACAGGGATTCCCGAGCAGTACTTC; CDR3: CASSDTGTGIPEQYF
J: TRBJ2-1; V: TRBV3-1; size: few; D: NA; DNA: TGTGCCAGCAGCCATCGGCGCCATGAGCAGTTCTTC; CDR3: CASSHRRHEQFF
J: TRBJ1-2; V: TRBV4-3; size: NA; D: TRBD1; DNA: TGCGCCAGCAGCCAACAAGAGGACAGGGTGCATGGCTACACCTTC; CDR3: CASSQQEDRVHGYTF
J: TRBJ2-5; V: TRBV9; size: once; D: NA; DNA: TGTGCCAGCAGCGCAACTGGCAATGAGCAGTACTTC; CDR3: CASSATGNEQYF
J: TRBJ2-1; V: TRBV10-3; size: NA; D: TRBD2; DNA: TGTGCCATCAGTGAAGGAGCGGGAGGGTATGAGCAGTTCTTC; CDR3: CAISEGAGGYEQFF
J: TRBJ2-1; V: TRBV3-1; size: once; D: TRBD1; DNA: TGTGCCAGCAGCCAAAGACAGGGGTACAATGAGCAGTTCTTC; CDR3: CASSQRQGYNEQFF
J: TRBJ2-3; V: TRBV12-3/TRBV12-4; size: NA; D: TRBD1; DNA: TGTGCCAGCAGTTGGGGGACAGGGGCAGATACGCAGTATTTT; CDR3: CASSWGTGADTQYF
J: TRBJ2-1; V: TRBV11-2; size: few; D: TRBD2; DNA: TGTGCCAGCAGCCGTGGGGGGGTAGTCTTCTCTTATGAGCAGTTCTTC; CDR3: CASSRGGVVFSYEQFF
J: TRBJ1-5; V: TRBV7-8; size: few; D: TRBD1; DNA: TGTGCCAGCAGCATTCGACAGGGGGGAGATCAGCCCCAGCATTTT; CDR3: CASSIRQGGDQPQHF